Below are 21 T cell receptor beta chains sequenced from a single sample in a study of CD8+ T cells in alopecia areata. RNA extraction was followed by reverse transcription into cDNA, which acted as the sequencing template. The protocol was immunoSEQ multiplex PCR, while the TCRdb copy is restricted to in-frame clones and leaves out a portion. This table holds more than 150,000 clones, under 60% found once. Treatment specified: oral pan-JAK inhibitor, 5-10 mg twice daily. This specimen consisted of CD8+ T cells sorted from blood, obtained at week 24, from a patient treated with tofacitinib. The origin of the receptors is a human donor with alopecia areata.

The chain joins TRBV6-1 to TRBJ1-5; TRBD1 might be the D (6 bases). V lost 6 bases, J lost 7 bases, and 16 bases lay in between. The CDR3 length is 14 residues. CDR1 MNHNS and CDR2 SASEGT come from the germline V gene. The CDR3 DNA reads TGTGCCAGCAGCCAGAGGGGGGGAGAGCAGCCCCAGCATTTT. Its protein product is CASSQRGGEQPQHF.

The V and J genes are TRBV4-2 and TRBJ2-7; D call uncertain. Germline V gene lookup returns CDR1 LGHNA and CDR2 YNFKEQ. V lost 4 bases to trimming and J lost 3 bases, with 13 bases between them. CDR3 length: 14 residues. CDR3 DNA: TGTGCCAGCAGCCCGTTGGTGGGTAGCTACGAGCAGTACTTC. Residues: CASSPLVGSYEQYF.

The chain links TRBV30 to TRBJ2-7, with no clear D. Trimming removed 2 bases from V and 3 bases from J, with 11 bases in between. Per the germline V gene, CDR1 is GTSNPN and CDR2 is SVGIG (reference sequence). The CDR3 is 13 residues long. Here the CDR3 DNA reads TGTGCCTGGAGTTCCCCCGGAGACTACGAGCAGTACTTC. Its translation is CAWSSPGDYEQYF.

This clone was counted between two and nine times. CDR3 sequence reads: CAWTHGGLNEQFF. Written as DNA, the CDR3 is TGTGCCTGGACGCACGGGGGCCTAAATGAGCAGTTCTTC. The genes are TRBV30 and TRBJ2-1; possibly TRBD1 or TRBD2 for D (6 bases each). Germline CDR1 is GTSNPN and CDR2 is SVGIG (reference sequence). The CDR3 sequence is 13 residues long. The V gene lost 4 bases and the J gene lost 7 bases, with 14 bases spanning the gap.

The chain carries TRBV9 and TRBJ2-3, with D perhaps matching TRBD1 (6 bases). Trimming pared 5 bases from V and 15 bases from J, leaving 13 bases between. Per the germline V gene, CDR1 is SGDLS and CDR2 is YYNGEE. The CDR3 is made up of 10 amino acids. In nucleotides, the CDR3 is TGTGCCAGCAGGGCAGGGGAACAATATTTT. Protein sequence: CASRAGEQYF.

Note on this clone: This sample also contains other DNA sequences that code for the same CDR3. The CDR3, as DNA: TGTGCCAGCAGCCGTTCGGGACAGGGGGATTCACCCCTCCACTTT. This gives the protein CASSRSGQGDSPLHF. The chain employs TRBV4-2 and TRBJ1-6; 11 bases are shared with TRBD1. V lost 4 bases, J lost 8 bases, and 4 bases stayed unmatched. This CDR3 contains 15 residues. Germline V CDR1 and CDR2: LGHNA, YNFKEQ.

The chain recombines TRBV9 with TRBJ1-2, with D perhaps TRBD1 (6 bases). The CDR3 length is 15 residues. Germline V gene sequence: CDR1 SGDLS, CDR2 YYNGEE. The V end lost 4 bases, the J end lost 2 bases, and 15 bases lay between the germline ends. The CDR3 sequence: CASSPKGGVNYGYTF. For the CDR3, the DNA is TGTGCCAGCAGCCCTAAAGGGGGAGTCAACTATGGCTACACCTTC.

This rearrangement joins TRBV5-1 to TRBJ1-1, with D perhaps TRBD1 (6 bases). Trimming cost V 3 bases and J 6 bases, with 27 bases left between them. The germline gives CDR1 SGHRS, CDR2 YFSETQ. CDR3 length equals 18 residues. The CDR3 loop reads CASSSTWGHHMSNAEAFF. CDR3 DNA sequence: TGCGCCAGCAGCTCGACGTGGGGACACCATATGAGTAATGCTGAAGCTTTCTTT.

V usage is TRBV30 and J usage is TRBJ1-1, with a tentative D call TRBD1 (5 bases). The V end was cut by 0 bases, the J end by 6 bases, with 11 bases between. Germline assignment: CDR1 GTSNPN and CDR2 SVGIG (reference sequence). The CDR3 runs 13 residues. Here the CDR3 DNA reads TGTGCCTGGAGTGTACGAGGAGGGGCTGAAGCTTTCTTT. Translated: CAWSVRGGAEAFF.

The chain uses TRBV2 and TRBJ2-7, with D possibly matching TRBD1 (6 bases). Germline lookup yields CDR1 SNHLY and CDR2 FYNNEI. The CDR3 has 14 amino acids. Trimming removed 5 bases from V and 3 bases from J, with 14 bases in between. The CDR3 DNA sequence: TGTGCCAGCAGTCCCCGACAGGCGAACTACGAGCAGTACTTC. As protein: CASSPRQANYEQYF.

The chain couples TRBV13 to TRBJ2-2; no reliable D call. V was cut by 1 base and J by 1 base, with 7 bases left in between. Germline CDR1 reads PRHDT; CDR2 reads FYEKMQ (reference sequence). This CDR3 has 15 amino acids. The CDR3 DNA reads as TGTGCCAGCAGCTTAGTCACAGAGAACACCGGGGAGCTGTTTTTT. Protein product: CASSLVTENTGELFF.

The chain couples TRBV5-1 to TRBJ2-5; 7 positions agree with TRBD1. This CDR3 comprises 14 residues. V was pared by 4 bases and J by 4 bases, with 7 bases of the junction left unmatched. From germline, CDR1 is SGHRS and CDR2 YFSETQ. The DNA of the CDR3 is TGCGCCAGCAGCATAACGACAGGGCTAGAGACCCAGTACTTC. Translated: CASSITTGLETQYF.

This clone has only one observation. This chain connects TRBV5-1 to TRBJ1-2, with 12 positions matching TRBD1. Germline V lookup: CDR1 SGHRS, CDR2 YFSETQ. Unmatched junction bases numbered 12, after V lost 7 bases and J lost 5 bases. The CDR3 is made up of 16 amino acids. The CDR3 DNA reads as TGCGCCAGCGGCGGACCCGGGACAGGGGGCCTTTATGGCTACACCTTC. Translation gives CASGGPGTGGLYGYTF.

CDR3 DNA sequence: TGTGCCAGCAGCTTCGGACAGGGCTTTGATGAAGCTTTCTTT. This encodes CASSFGQGFDEAFF. The chain links TRBV11-2 to TRBJ1-1; 8 bases align to TRBD1. This CDR3 has 14 residues. The germline V gene encodes CDR1 SGHAT and CDR2 FQNNGV. The J segment lost 7 bases and the V segment lost 3 bases, leaving 7 bases of the junction unmatched. The entire variable domain, with the rest obtained from reference TRBV11-2 and TRBJ1-1, is as follows: EAGVAQSPRYKIIEKRQSVAFWCNPISGHATLYWYQQILGQGPKLLIQFQNNGVVDDSQLPKDRFSAERLKGVDSTLKIQPAKLEDSAVYLCASSFGQGFDEAFFGQGTRLTVV.

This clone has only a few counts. CDR3 in DNA: TGTGCTAGTGGGAACTCACAGGACAATGAGCAGTTCTTC. Translated: CASGNSQDNEQFF. The chain combines TRBV12-5 with TRBJ2-1; D possibly corresponds to TRBD1 (5 bases). The CDR3 runs 13 residues. Germline lookup yields CDR1 LGHNT and CDR2 FRNRAP. V lost 6 bases to trimming and J lost 5 bases, with 11 bases between them.

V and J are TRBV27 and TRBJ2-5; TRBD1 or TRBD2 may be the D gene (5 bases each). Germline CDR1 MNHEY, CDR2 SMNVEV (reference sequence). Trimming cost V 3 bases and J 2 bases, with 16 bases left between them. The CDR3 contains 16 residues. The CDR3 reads CASSLGPTGPQETQYF. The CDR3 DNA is TGTGCCAGCAGTTTGGGTCCCACGGGACCGCAAGAGACCCAGTACTTC.

The CDR3 DNA reads TGCAGCGTTCAGGGTTTATCTGGAAACACCATATATTTT. It is translated as CSVQGLSGNTIYF. The chain has TRBV29-1 and TRBJ1-3; possible D gene TRBD1, 5 bases. The CDR3 length is 13 residues. The germline V and J ends were trimmed by 5 bases and 1 base, with 9 bases remaining between them. Germline CDR1 and CDR2: SQVTM and ANQGSEA.

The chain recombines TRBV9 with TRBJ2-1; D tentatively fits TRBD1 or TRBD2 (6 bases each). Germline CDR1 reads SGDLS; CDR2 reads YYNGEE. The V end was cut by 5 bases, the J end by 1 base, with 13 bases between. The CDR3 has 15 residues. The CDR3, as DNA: TGTGCCAGCAGTGACACAGGGACTTCCTACAATGAGCAGTTCTTC. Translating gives CASSDTGTSYNEQFF.

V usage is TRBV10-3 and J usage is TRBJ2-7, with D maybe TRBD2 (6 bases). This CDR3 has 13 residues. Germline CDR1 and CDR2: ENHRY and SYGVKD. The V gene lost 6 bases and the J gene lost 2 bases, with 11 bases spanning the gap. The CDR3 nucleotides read TGTGCCATCAGGGGCGGGGAGGCCTACGAGCAGTACTTC. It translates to CAIRGGEAYEQYF.

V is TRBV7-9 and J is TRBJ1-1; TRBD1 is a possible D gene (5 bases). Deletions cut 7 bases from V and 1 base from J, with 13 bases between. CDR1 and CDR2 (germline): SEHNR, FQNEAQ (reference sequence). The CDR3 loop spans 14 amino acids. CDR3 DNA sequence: TGTGCCAGCACCCTTGGGGCTAGGAACACTGAAGCTTTCTTT. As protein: CASTLGARNTEAFF.

The CDR3 DNA is TGTGCCAGCAGCCCCCCGGGGTTTCCAGATACGCAGTATTTT. Its translation: CASSPPGFPDTQYF. The chain is built from TRBV9 and TRBJ2-3, with D perhaps TRBD2 (5 bases). Germline V gene data show CDR1 as SGDLS and CDR2 as YYNGEE. V was pared by 4 bases and J by 4 bases, with 13 bases between. This CDR3 comprises 14 residues.